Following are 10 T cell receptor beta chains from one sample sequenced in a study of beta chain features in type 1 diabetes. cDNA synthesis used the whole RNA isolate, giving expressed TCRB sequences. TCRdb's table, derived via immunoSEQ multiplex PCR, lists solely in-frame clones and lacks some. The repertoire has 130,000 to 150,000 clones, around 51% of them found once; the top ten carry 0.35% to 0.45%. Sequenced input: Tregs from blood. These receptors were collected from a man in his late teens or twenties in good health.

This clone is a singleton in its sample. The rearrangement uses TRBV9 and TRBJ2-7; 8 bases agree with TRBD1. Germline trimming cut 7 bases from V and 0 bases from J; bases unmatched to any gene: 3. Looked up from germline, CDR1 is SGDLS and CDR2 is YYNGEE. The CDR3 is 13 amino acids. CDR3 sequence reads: CASAGQGSYEQYF. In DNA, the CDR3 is TGTGCCAGCGCCGGACAGGGCTCCTACGAGCAGTACTTC.

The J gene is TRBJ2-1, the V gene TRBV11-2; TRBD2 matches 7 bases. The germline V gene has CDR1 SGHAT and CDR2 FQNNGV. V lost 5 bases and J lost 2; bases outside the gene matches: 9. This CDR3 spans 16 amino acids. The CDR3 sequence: CASSPYLRGAYNEQFF. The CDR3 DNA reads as TGTGCCAGCAGCCCCTACCTTCGGGGGGCCTACAATGAGCAGTTCTTC.

As DNA, the CDR3 is TGTGCCTCCTCTTGGGGGGGAATGAGAACAGATACGCAGTATTTT. Translating it yields CASSWGGMRTDTQYF. This rearrangement joins TRBV6-1 to TRBJ2-3; the match to TRBD2 covers 7 bases. The CDR3 totals 15 residues. The J segment lost 3 bases and the V segment lost 11 bases, leaving 14 bases of the junction unmatched. Per germline, CDR1 MNHNS and CDR2 SASEGT.

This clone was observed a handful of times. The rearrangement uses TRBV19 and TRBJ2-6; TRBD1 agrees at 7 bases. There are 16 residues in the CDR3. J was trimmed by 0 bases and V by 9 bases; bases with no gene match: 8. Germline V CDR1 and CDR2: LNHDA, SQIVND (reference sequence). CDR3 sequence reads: CASTLQGSSGANVLTF. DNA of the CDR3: TGTGCCAGCACCCTACAGGGGAGCTCTGGGGCCAACGTCCTGACTTTC.

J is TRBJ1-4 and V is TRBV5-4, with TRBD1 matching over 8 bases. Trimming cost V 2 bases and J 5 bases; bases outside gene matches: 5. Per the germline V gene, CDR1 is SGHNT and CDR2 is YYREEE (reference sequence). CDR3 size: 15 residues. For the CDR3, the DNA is TGTGCCAGCAGCTTCGGCACAGGGGGAAATGAAAAACTGTTTTTT. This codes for CASSFGTGGNEKLFF.

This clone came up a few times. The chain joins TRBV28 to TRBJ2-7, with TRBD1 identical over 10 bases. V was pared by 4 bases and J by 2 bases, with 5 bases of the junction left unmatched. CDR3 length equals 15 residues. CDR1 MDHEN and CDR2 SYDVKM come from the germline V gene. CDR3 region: CASSSLGQGAYEQYF. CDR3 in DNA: TGTGCCAGCAGTTCCCTCGGACAGGGGGCCTACGAGCAGTACTTC.

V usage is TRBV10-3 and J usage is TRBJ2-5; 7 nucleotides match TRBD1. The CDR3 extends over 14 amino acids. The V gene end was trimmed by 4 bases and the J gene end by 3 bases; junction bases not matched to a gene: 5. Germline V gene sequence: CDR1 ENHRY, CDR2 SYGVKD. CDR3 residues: CAISGGQVEETQYF. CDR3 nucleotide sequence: TGTGCCATCAGTGGAGGACAGGTTGAAGAGACCCAGTACTTC.

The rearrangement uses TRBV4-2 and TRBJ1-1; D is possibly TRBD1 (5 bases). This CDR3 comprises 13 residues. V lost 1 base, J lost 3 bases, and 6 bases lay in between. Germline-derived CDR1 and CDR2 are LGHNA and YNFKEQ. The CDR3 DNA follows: TGTGCCAGCAGCCAAGTAGGGGACACTGAAGCTTTCTTT. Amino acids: CASSQVGDTEAFF.

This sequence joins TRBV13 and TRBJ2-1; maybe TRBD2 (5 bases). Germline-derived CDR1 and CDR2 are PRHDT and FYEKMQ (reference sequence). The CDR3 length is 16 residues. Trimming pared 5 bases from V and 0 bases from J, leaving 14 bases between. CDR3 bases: TGTGCCAGCAGCGTCGCCGGCGGAGGCTCCTACAATGAGCAGTTCTTC. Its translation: CASSVAGGGSYNEQFF. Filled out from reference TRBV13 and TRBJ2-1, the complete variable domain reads AAGVIQSPRHLIKEKRETATLKCYPIPRHDTVYWYQQGPGQDPQFLISFYEKMQSDKGSIPDRFSAQQFSDYHSELNMSSLELGDSALYFCASSVAGGGSYNEQFFGPGTRLTVL.

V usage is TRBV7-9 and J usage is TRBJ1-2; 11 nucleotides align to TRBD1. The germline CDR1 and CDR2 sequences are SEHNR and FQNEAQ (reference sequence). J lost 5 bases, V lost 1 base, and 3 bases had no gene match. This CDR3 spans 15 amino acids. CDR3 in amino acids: CASSLGTGGLYGYTF. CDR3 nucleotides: TGTGCCAGCAGCTTAGGGACAGGGGGCCTGTATGGCTACACCTTC.